These 27 T cell receptor beta chains share one sample of origin, sequenced in a study of identical twins. TCRdb passed the 5' RACE reads through MiXCR, listing each CDR3 protein once. The repertoire includes 1.5 million or so distinct CDR3 sequences, 32% of them detected once, and around 0.3% sits in the top ten. Sequenced: cord blood. These receptors all come from a newborn girl in good health.

The chain recombines TRBV20-1 with TRBJ2-3; 7 bases map to TRBD2. CDR1 and CDR2 (germline): DFQATT, SNEGSKA (reference sequence). V lost 8 bases, J lost 0 bases, and 5 bases stayed unmatched. The CDR3 extends over 13 amino acids. The CDR3 DNA reads as TGCAGTTCCCGACTAGCTAGCACAGATACGCAGTATTTT. Its protein product is CSSRLASTDTQYF.

A remark on this clonotype: This may come from a read error, since a much larger clone is one base off. The chain recombines TRBV29-1 with TRBJ2-4, with D perhaps being TRBD1 or TRBD2 (5 bases each). The end of the DNA is better explained by TRBJ2-7, so the J call may be wrong. The CDR3 runs to 13 residues. Germline-derived CDR1 and CDR2 are SQVTM and ANQGSEA. In nucleotides, the CDR3 is TGCAGCGTTGTTGGGACGGCACCCTACGAGCAGTACTTC. Its protein is CSVVGTAPYEQYF.

In its sample, this clonotype was seen many times. The chain is built from TRBV2 and TRBJ2-5, with TRBD2 matching 8 bases. Per the germline V gene, CDR1 is SNHLY and CDR2 is FYNNEI. Trimming removed 4 bases from V and 0 bases from J; junction bases left unmatched: 7. The CDR3 runs to 16 residues. CDR3 sequence: CASSVILAVYQETQYF. In nucleotides, the CDR3 is TGTGCCAGCAGTGTTATACTAGCGGTGTACCAAGAGACCCAGTACTTC.

This clonotype was recorded a few times. J is TRBJ2-5 and V is TRBV5-1, with 9 bases that match TRBD2. The ends lost 4 bases at V and 5 bases at J; junction bases unmatched: 12. Germline loops: CDR1 SGHRS, CDR2 YFSETQ. The CDR3 is made up of 16 amino acids. The CDR3 protein is CASSQQIAGEAETQYF. CDR3 nucleotides: TGCGCCAGCAGCCAACAAATAGCGGGAGAAGCGGAGACCCAGTACTTC.

The J gene is TRBJ2-5, the V gene TRBV12-3 or TRBV12-4, with 8 bases identical to TRBD2. The J call is uncertain, as TRBJ2-7 better fits the DNA end. The CDR3 loop spans 15 amino acids. In DNA form, the CDR3 reads TGTGCCAGCAGTGCTAGCGGGCCCGCGGGCGCCGAGCAGTACTTC. Protein: CASSASGPAGAEQYF.

V and J are TRBV3-1 and TRBJ2-5; D is ambiguous. The CDR3 runs to 15 residues. The V end was cut by 0 bases, the J end by 2 bases, with 10 bases between. CDR1 LGHDT and CDR2 YNNKEL come from the germline V gene (reference sequence). The CDR3 protein is CASSQDPVDQETQYF. CDR3 DNA: TGTGCCAGCAGCCAAGATCCAGTAGATCAAGAGACCCAGTACTTC.

This clonotype has more than one count but fewer than ten. This rearrangement joins TRBV7-2 to TRBJ2-7; D not resolved. CDR1 and CDR2 from the germline V gene are SGHTA and FQGNSA. V lost 2 bases and J 2 bases, leaving 13 bases between the germline ends. The length of the CDR3 is 15 residues. The CDR3 loop reads CASSLKSSSTYEQYF. The CDR3 coding sequence is TGTGCCAGCAGCTTAAAGAGCTCCTCTACCTACGAGCAGTACTTC.

This clonotype was observed many times. The chain employs TRBV10-3 and TRBJ2-5; maybe TRBD2 (5 bases). The germline gives CDR1 ENHRY, CDR2 SYGVKD. CDR3 size: 15 residues. V was cut by 0 bases and J by 2 bases, with 10 bases left in between. The CDR3 spells CAISESLEVQETQYF. In DNA form, the CDR3 reads TGTGCCATCAGTGAGTCACTAGAGGTTCAAGAGACCCAGTACTTC.

This clonotype was seen a few times. The rearrangement links TRBV9 to TRBJ1-1; 9 bases line up with TRBD1. Germline CDR1 reads SGDLS; CDR2 reads YYNGEE. This CDR3 is built from 16 residues. J lost 5 bases, V lost 0 bases, and 8 bases had no gene match. The CDR3 protein is CASSVATGTGKTEAFF. CDR3 DNA: TGTGCCAGCAGCGTAGCTACCGGGACAGGGAAGACTGAAGCTTTCTTT.

The chain joins TRBV14 to TRBJ1-6, with D uncertain. This CDR3 comprises 15 residues. Germline values: CDR1 SGHDN, CDR2 FVKESK. Trimming shortened V by 2 bases and J by 4 bases, and 9 bases separated the two germline ends. CDR3 sequence: CASSQLTWYNSPLHF. CDR3 nucleotides: TGTGCCAGCAGCCAACTGACCTGGTATAATTCACCCCTCCACTTT. Drawing the rest from reference TRBV14 and TRBJ1-6, the complete variable domain is EAGVTQFPSHSVIEKGQTVTLRCDPISGHDNLYWYRRVMGKEIKFLLHFVKESKQDESGMPNNRFLAERTGGTYSTLKVQPAELEDSGVYFCASSQLTWYNSPLHFGNGTRLTVT.

The chain links TRBV12-3 or TRBV12-4 to TRBJ1-1, with TRBD1 as a possible D gene (5 bases). Trimming took off 6 bases at V and 1 base at J, with 15 bases between the two ends. CDR3 length: 15 residues. CDR3 DNA sequence: TGTGCCAGCAGACCGGGGGGGTACAGGAACACTGAAGCTTTCTTT. Amino acids: CASRPGGYRNTEAFF.

There are a few counts of this clonotype. This sequence joins TRBV28 and TRBJ1-1; 7 bases agree with TRBD1. J was trimmed by 5 bases and V by 3 bases; bases with no gene match: 6. Germline V gene lookup returns CDR1 MDHEN and CDR2 SYDVKM. This CDR3 is built from 14 residues. In nucleotides, the CDR3 is TGTGCCAGCAGTTTTGGCAGGGGGGAAACTGAAGCTTTCTTT. This codes for CASSFGRGETEAFF.

The chain recombines TRBV14 with TRBJ2-6; D is uncertain. CDR3 length: 19 amino acids. Trimming left V 4 bases short and J 0 bases short, with 19 bases between. In germline, CDR1 is SGHDN, CDR2 FVKESK. Here the CDR3 DNA reads TGTGCCAGCAGCCCTGAACCCCGGTTTCGGAGCTCTGGGGCCAACGTCCTGACTTTC. Translating it yields CASSPEPRFRSSGANVLTF.

This chain connects TRBV2 to TRBJ2-4, with D possibly being TRBD1 (6 bases). The tail of the sequence fits TRBJ2-7 better, so the J call may be wrong. This CDR3 has 14 residues. Germline assignment: CDR1 SNHLY and CDR2 FYNNEI. The CDR3 DNA follows: TGTGCCAGCCGACCGACTCTTCTAGGGGGCGAGCAGTACTTC. Translated, it gives CASRPTLLGGEQYF.

A few counts support this clonotype. Here the CDR3 DNA reads TGCAGTGCGATAGTCGGGACAGGGGTTTACAATGAGCAGTTCTTC. Residues: CSAIVGTGVYNEQFF. This chain joins TRBV20-1 and TRBJ2-1, with 10 bases matching TRBD1. Germline V lookup: CDR1 DFQATT, CDR2 SNEGSKA (reference sequence). The CDR3 length is 15 residues. With 6 bases clipped from V and 4 bases from J, the junction kept 9 bases outside the gene matches.

This clonotype was detected ten times or more. The rearrangement uses TRBV29-1 and TRBJ2-4, with TRBD2 matching 9 bases. CDR1 is SQVTM, CDR2 ANQGSEA, per germline. This CDR3 region has 13 residues. With V trimmed by 5 bases and J by 5 bases, 4 bases remained unmatched. The CDR3 loop is CSVSGGFENIQYF. Here the CDR3 DNA reads TGCAGCGTTAGCGGGGGGTTTGAAAACATTCAGTACTTC.

This clonotype was seen more than once but under ten times. The chain carries TRBV28 and TRBJ1-1, with 8 bases aligning to TRBD1. The CDR3 totals 13 residues. Germline values: CDR1 MDHEN, CDR2 SYDVKM. The trim removed 10 bases at V and 4 bases at J, leaving 8 bases unmatched. Here the CDR3 reads CATQDRVVTEAFF. DNA for the CDR3: TGTGCCACACAGGACAGGGTGGTCACTGAAGCTTTCTTT.

In this sample, this clonotype turned up a few times. V is TRBV4-2 and J is TRBJ2-1; 12 bases line up with TRBD2. Germline V gene lookup returns CDR1 LGHNA and CDR2 YNFKEQ. V shed 7 bases, J shed 0 bases, and the junction held 7 bases outside the gene matches. This CDR3 comprises 17 residues. CDR3 protein: CASTSGGGKSSYNEQFF. DNA for the CDR3: TGTGCCAGCACTAGCGGGGGGGGGAAGAGCTCCTACAATGAGCAGTTCTTC.

The CDR3 is CASSQDRTRGSYNEQFF. As DNA, the CDR3 is TGTGCCAGCAGCCAAGACCGGACTAGGGGGAGCTACAATGAGCAGTTCTTC. The J gene is TRBJ2-1, the V gene TRBV4-2; D is perhaps TRBD2 (7 bases). Deletions cut 0 bases from V and 3 bases from J, with 15 bases between. There are 17 residues in the CDR3. The V gene's germline CDR1 is LGHNA and CDR2 YNFKEQ.

V and J are TRBV3-1 and TRBJ2-3, with a tentative D call TRBD2 (5 bases). V was trimmed by 0 bases and J by 2 bases, leaving 24 bases between them. The CDR3 has 20 residues. The germline V gene has CDR1 LGHDT and CDR2 YNNKEL (reference sequence). The CDR3 region has the DNA TGTGCCAGCAGCCAAGACCGGTACGCGGGCTACCAAATCCACACAGATACGCAGTATTTT. It specifies CASSQDRYAGYQIHTDTQYF.

This clonotype has more than one count but fewer than ten. The rearrangement uses TRBV20-1 and TRBJ1-5; D perhaps matches TRBD1 (6 bases). CDR3 length equals 14 residues. Germline assignment: CDR1 DFQATT and CDR2 SNEGSKA (reference sequence). The V end was cut by 3 bases, the J end by 1 base, with 10 bases between. The CDR3 loop reads CSASRGSSNQPQHF. The CDR3 DNA is TGCAGTGCTAGCAGGGGATCGAGCAATCAGCCCCAGCATTTT.

This clonotype was counted only a few times. The V call is TRBV6-5, the J call TRBJ1-2; TRBD1 agrees at 7 bases. After removal of 2 bases from V and 0 bases from J, the junction contained 12 bases not matched to a gene. The CDR3 totals 18 residues. Germline CDR1 is MNHEY and CDR2 is SVGAGI. In DNA, the CDR3 is TGTGCCAGCAGTTACCCCTCACGCCGACAGGGCTCTAACTATGGCTACACCTTC. It codes for CASSYPSRRQGSNYGYTF.

This clonotype appeared a few times. The chain has TRBV29-1 and TRBJ2-6; no clear D. V lost 4 bases and J 0 bases, leaving 4 bases between the germline ends. This CDR3 is built from 13 residues. The V gene's germline CDR1 is SQVTM and CDR2 ANQGSEA. CDR3: CSVGASGANVLTF. For the CDR3, the DNA is TGCAGCGTTGGAGCCTCTGGGGCCAACGTCCTGACTTTC.

The rearrangement joins TRBV20-1 to TRBJ2-1; TRBD2 matches 15 bases. Germline CDR1 and CDR2: DFQATT and SNEGSKA (reference sequence). Trimming took 3 bases from V and 7 from J; bases not matched to a gene: 4. The CDR3 consists of 15 residues. CDR3 sequence reads: CSASGLAGGRNEQFF. The CDR3, as DNA: TGCAGTGCTAGTGGACTAGCGGGAGGGCGGAATGAGCAGTTCTTC.

This sequence joins TRBV6-1 and TRBJ2-1; tentative D call: TRBD1 (6 bases). The J call may be incorrect, as the DNA end agrees better with TRBJ2-7. The germline V gene has CDR1 MNHNS and CDR2 SASEGT. The CDR3 loop spans 16 amino acids. CDR3 residues: CASSEPGTLAYNEQYF. For the CDR3, the DNA is TGTGCCAGCAGTGAACCCGGGACACTTGCCTACAATGAGCAGTACTTC.

This clonotype was observed a handful of times. This chain joins TRBV12-3 or TRBV12-4 and TRBJ1-2; tentative D call: TRBD1 (5 bases). V gave up 4 bases and J gave up 1 base, with 10 bases separating them. The CDR3 loop spans 14 amino acids. The CDR3 DNA reads TGTGCCAGCAGTTCGCCGGGGCTTAACTATGGCTACACCTTC. Translation: CASSSPGLNYGYTF.

This clonotype occurred a few times. CDR3 protein: CSVVGQSSGANVLTF. CDR3 nucleotides: TGCAGCGTTGTGGGACAGAGCTCTGGGGCCAACGTCCTGACTTTC. The chain recombines TRBV29-1 with TRBJ2-6; TRBD1 matches 7 bases. Trimming cost V 4 bases and J 0 bases; bases outside gene matches: 3. The CDR3 is made up of 15 amino acids. CDR1 and CDR2 (germline): SQVTM, ANQGSEA.